Listed below are T cell receptor beta chains from one sample, sequenced in a study of blood T cell repertoires in COVID-19. Profiling relied on immunoSEQ multiplex PCR, and the TCRdb table lists in-frame clones only, not all of them. The sample lists over 200,000 clones; around 83% were seen once. Sample: peripheral blood. These receptors originate from a man of 80 years or more with acute or convalescent COVID-19. Each CDR3 is given with its conserved first and last residue. A D gene is named only where the DNA matches it firmly.

>TRBV4-2|TRBJ2-5|NA
TGTGCCAGCAGCCAAGATTCGGGACTCCCAGAGACCCAGTACTTC
CASSQDSGLPETQYF
>TRBV5-6|TRBJ2-2|NA
TGTGCCAGCAGCTTTCGGGGTGTCACCGGGGAGCTGTTTTTT
CASSFRGVTGELFF
>TRBV28|TRBJ2-2|TRBD1
TGTGCCAGCAGTTTGAGGGGGCTGGGGGAGCTGTTTTTT
CASSLRGLGELFF
>TRBV28|TRBJ1-1|TRBD1
TGTGCCAGCAGCTCCCTGGTCAGGGGGCGATGGAGCACTGAAGCTTTCTTT
CASSSLVRGRWSTEAFF
>TRBV28|TRBJ1-1|TRBD1
TGTGCCAGCATACAGGGGGCGAGCACTGAAGCTTTCTTT
CASIQGASTEAFF
>TRBV11-2|TRBJ2-7|NA
TGTGCCAGCAGCTCAAATATTGTAGCCTACGAGCAGTACTTC
CASSSNIVAYEQYF
>TRBV5-4|TRBJ2-5|TRBD2
TGTGCCAGCAGCTTGGATCCTAGCGGGCTGGAGACCCAGTACTTC
CASSLDPSGLETQYF
>TRBV19|TRBJ1-4|NA
TGTGCCAGTATTGGGGGCACTCATAATGAAAAACTGTTTTTT
CASIGGTHNEKLFF
>TRBV2|TRBJ2-7|TRBD1
TGTGCCAGCTTTGATTTAGTTGGCACGAAAAGGGGGCAGGACTACGAGCAGTACTTC
CASFDLVGTKRGQDYEQYF
>TRBV5-1|TRBJ2-3|TRBD2
TGCGCCAGCACCCCGCCGGGGCGGGAGGCAACAGATACGCAGTATTTT
CASTPPGREATDTQYF
>TRBV5-4|TRBJ1-6|TRBD1
TGTGCCAGCAGCTTTTACGACAGGGCACTAGCCAATTCACCCCTCCACTTT
CASSFYDRALANSPLHF
>TRBV5-1|TRBJ2-7|TRBD1
TGCGCCAGCAGCTTGGGGGACAGCCCCTACGAGCAGTACTTC
CASSLGDSPYEQYF
>TRBV5-8|TRBJ1-4|TRBD1
TGTGCCAGCAGCATCGGACAGGGGGGAAAACTGTTTTTT
CASSIGQGGKLFF